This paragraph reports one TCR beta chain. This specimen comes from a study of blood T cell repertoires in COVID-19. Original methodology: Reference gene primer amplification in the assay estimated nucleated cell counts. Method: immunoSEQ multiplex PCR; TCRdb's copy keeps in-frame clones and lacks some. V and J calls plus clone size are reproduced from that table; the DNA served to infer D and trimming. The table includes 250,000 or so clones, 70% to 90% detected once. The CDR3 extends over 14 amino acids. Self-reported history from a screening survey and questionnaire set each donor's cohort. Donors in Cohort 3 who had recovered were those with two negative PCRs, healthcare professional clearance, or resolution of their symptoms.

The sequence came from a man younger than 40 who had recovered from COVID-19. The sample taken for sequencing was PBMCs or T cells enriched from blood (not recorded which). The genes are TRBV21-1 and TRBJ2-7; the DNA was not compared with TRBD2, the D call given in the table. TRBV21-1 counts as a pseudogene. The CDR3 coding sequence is TGTGCCAGCTCCGGGACTAGCGGGACTGACGAGCAGTACTTC. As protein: CASSGTSGTDEQYF.